These 2 T cell receptor beta chains were all obtained from the same sample, sequenced in a study of blood T cell repertoires in COVID-19. Clones were sequenced by immunoSEQ multiplex PCR, and TCRdb holds only the in-frame ones, with some missing. This sample has about 310,000 clones, with approximately 83% found just once. Sequenced sample: PBMCs or T cells enriched from blood (not recorded which). The receptors here all came from a man younger than 45 who had recovered from COVID-19.

The chain recombines TRBV5-1 with TRBJ1-4; possible D gene TRBD1, 6 bases. Trimming removed 6 bases from V and 7 bases from J, with 16 bases in between. Per the germline V gene, CDR1 is SGHRS and CDR2 is YFSETQ. This CDR3 contains 14 residues. CDR3 in amino acids: CASTTGVVGEKLFF. The CDR3 DNA is TGCGCCAGCACGACAGGTGTGGTGGGTGAAAAACTGTTTTTT.

J is TRBJ1-2 and V is TRBV2, with D perhaps TRBD1 (6 bases). The CDR3 has 14 amino acids. Germline V CDR1 and CDR2: SNHLY, FYNNEI. Trimming took 7 bases from V and 8 from J, leaving 20 bases between them. The chain's CDR3 is CASIGGHPALGYTF. The DNA for the CDR3 is TGTGCCAGCATTGGGGGACACCCGGCCCTAGGCTACACCTTC.